Listed below are T cell receptor beta chains from one sample, sequenced in a study of CD8 T cells in ankylosing spondylitis. TCRdb redid the calling of the 5' RACE reads with MiXCR, one entry per CDR3 protein. This sample yields approximately 520,000 distinct CDR3 sequences, of which about 5.7% are seen a single time; roughly 3.5% belongs to the top ten. Input material: blood, either unsorted or a sorted T cell fraction (not recorded which). All receptors derive from a male donor with ankylosing spondylitis. Both conserved end residues are part of each CDR3. D genes are given only for firm matches. Clone size, where shown, is once, few, many, or a class for clones that have expanded.

v_gene,j_gene,abundance,d_gene,CDR3nt,CDR3aa
TRBV7-2,TRBJ2-3,many,TRBD2,TGTGCCAGCAGCTTACTAGCGGGAGGCACAGATACGCAGTATTTT,CASSLLAGGTDTQYF
TRBV12-3/TRBV12-4,TRBJ1-2,many,.,TGTGCCAGCACCCAGGGCTTTGGCGGCTACACCTTC,CASTQGFGGYTF
TRBV20-1,TRBJ1-2,many,TRBD1,TGCAGTGCTTTCCGACAGGGAGAGGCCTATGGCTACACCTTC,CSAFRQGEAYGYTF
TRBV7-8,TRBJ1-5,many,TRBD1,TGTGCCAGCAGCTTACCGAATGGGGACAGAGTCAATCAGCCCCAGCATTTT,CASSLPNGDRVNQPQHF
TRBV7-2,TRBJ2-5,many,.,TGTGCCAGCAGCCCGGGACAAGGGCAGACCCAGTACTTC,CASSPGQGQTQYF
TRBV20-1,TRBJ1-1,many,.,TGCAGTGCTAGAGAAGCCTCCACTGAAGCTTTCTTT,CSAREASTEAFF
TRBV5-1,TRBJ1-1,many,TRBD1,TGCGCCAGCAGCTCAATGTGGCAGGGGGTGACTGAAGCTTTCTTT,CASSSMWQGVTEAFF
TRBV7-2,TRBJ2-3,few,TRBD2,TGTGCCAGCAGGGGACTAGCGGGGGCCGACACAGATACGCAGTATTTT,CASRGLAGADTDTQYF
TRBV6-5,TRBJ2-3,.,TRBD2,TGTGCCAGCAGTTACGGGGGCGGGGGGGCAGATACGCAGTATTTT,CASSYGGGGADTQYF
TRBV20-1,TRBJ2-7,many,TRBD1,TGCAGTGCCCAAGGACAGGGGGCCCGCGAGCAGTACTTC,CSAQGQGAREQYF
TRBV6-2/TRBV6-3,TRBJ1-5,many,.,TGTGCCAGCAGTTACCTGACTAGAGATCAGCCCCAGCATTTT,CASSYLTRDQPQHF
TRBV4-1,TRBJ2-5,many,.,TGCGCCAGCAGTCGCGCCGGGACCCAGGGGCAAGAGACCCAGTACTTC,CASSRAGTQGQETQYF
TRBV6-2/TRBV6-3,TRBJ2-7,many,TRBD1,TGTGCCAGCAGTTACTGGGACAGGGGCTACGAGCAGTACTTC,CASSYWDRGYEQYF
TRBV5-1,TRBJ2-1,many,TRBD2,TGCGCCAGCAGCCCCGCCCCGACTAGCGGGGGGTTCAATGAGCAGTTCTTC,CASSPAPTSGGFNEQFF
TRBV7-2,TRBJ1-3,many,.,TGTGCCAGCAGCGTACCAGGGGATTTCACTGGAAACACCATATATTTT,CASSVPGDFTGNTIYF
TRBV20-1,TRBJ2-1,many,.,TGCAGTGCTAGGGTGGGGGTTTACAATGAGCAGTTCTTC,CSARVGVYNEQFF
TRBV20-1,TRBJ2-1,few,TRBD2,TGCAGTGGGACTAGCGGCGACAATGAGCAGTTCTTC,CSGTSGDNEQFF
TRBV5-1,TRBJ2-5,few,TRBD2,TGCGCCAGCAGCTTTGGTCCTAGCGGACAAGAGACCCAGTACTTC,CASSFGPSGQETQYF
TRBV20-1,TRBJ2-1,many,.,TGCAGTGTTCCGGGACGGAGCTCCTACAATGAGCAGTTCTTC,CSVPGRSSYNEQFF
TRBV28,TRBJ2-7,few,.,TGTGCCAGCAGACAAGGGTACGTCAACGAGCAGTACTTC,CASRQGYVNEQYF
TRBV20-1,TRBJ1-1,many,.,TGCAGTGCTAGGGGGGTGAACACTGAAGCTTTCTTT,CSARGVNTEAFF
TRBV18,TRBJ2-5,many,TRBD2,TGTGCCAGCTCATCTGGACTAGCGGGGTTGTACCAAGAGACCCAGTACTTC,CASSSGLAGLYQETQYF
TRBV18,TRBJ1-1,many,.,TGTGCCAGCTCACCAATGGGACAAGGGTACACTGAAGCTTTCTTT,CASSPMGQGYTEAFF
TRBV20-1,TRBJ2-7,many,.,TGCAGTGCTGACGACCGAACCCGGCGGAACGAGCAGTACTTC,CSADDRTRRNEQYF
TRBV7-2,TRBJ1-5,many,.,TGTGCCAGCAGCTCTGTGGGTAAGGATCAGCCCCAGCATTTT,CASSSVGKDQPQHF
TRBV20-1,TRBJ2-7,many,TRBD2,TGCAGTGCTGCCACTAGCGGGGGGTTATACGAGCAGTACTTC,CSAATSGGLYEQYF
TRBV12-3/TRBV12-4,TRBJ2-5,many,.,TGTGCCAGCAGTTTGAGTTCGGGATTCGAGACCCAGTACTTC,CASSLSSGFETQYF
TRBV29-1,TRBJ2-3,many,.,TGCAGCGGGGGGGAGAGATGGGACACAGATACGCAGTATTTT,CSGGERWDTDTQYF
TRBV6-2/TRBV6-3,TRBJ2-1,.,.,TGTGCCAGCAGTTTTTTTTCGGGGTACAATGAGCAGTTCTTC,CASSFFSGYNEQFF
TRBV5-1,TRBJ1-2,.,TRBD1,TGCGCCAGCAGCGACACAGGGGCGGAGGGCTACACCTTC,CASSDTGAEGYTF
TRBV11-2,TRBJ2-1,many,.,TGTGCCAGCAGCTTATTTTATGTCAGGGATCCCTCCCGGTACAATGAGCAGTTCTTC,CASSLFYVRDPSRYNEQFF
TRBV5-1,TRBJ2-7,many,.,TGCGCCAGCAGCTGGGGACCGGGGAATTACGAGCAGTACTTC,CASSWGPGNYEQYF
TRBV12-3/TRBV12-4,TRBJ1-1,many,.,TGTGCCAGCAGTTTAAAACGGAACACTGAAGCTTTCTTT,CASSLKRNTEAFF
TRBV27,TRBJ1-2,many,.,TGTGCCAGCACCCCCCTAGGGGGGTTTACGAGTGGCTACACCTTC,CASTPLGGFTSGYTF
TRBV7-2,TRBJ2-1,.,.,TGTGCCAGCAGCCTACGTACAGGGATTGAGCAGTTCTTC,CASSLRTGIEQFF
TRBV10-1,TRBJ2-1,once,.,TGCGCCAGCAGTGGAAAAAGGGGAATGGGCTACAATGAGCAGTTCTTC,CASSGKRGMGYNEQFF
TRBV14,TRBJ1-1,few,.,TGTGCCAGCAGTCGAGTAAGTGGGACTGAAGCTTTCTTT,CASSRVSGTEAFF
TRBV20-1,TRBJ2-5,many,TRBD1,TGCAGTGCTACTGGACAGGGGGCTTCAGAGACCCAGTACTTC,CSATGQGASETQYF
TRBV18,TRBJ1-5,few,.,TGTGCCAGCTCACCCTCAGGTGCGAGCGGGAATCAGCCCCAGCATTTT,CASSPSGASGNQPQHF
TRBV6-5,TRBJ2-5,few,.,TGTGCCAGCAGTTACTCACCAGCGGAGACACAAGAGACCCAGTACTTC,CASSYSPAETQETQYF
TRBV4-3,TRBJ2-1,few,.,TGCGCCAGCAGCCCCTGTCCGGGGGGCGAAGGATGTGAGCAGTTCTTC,CASSPCPGGEGCEQFF
TRBV11-1,TRBJ2-1,many,.,TGTGCCAGCAGCCCCCGAAGGGGTGGGAGCAATGAGCAGTTCTTC,CASSPRRGGSNEQFF
TRBV7-9,TRBJ1-5,many,.,TGTGCCAGCAGCTGGGGGGGCGGCCTAAGCAATCAGCCCCAGCATTTT,CASSWGGGLSNQPQHF
TRBV20-1,TRBJ2-7,few,.,TGCAGTGCTAGCCCCGGGACCCTTCTTTCCTACGAGCAGTACTTC,CSASPGTLLSYEQYF
TRBV30,TRBJ2-1,many,.,TGTGCCTGGAGCGGAACGGCTGTAGGGCCCCTCTACAATGAGCAGTTCTTC,CAWSGTAVGPLYNEQFF
TRBV27,TRBJ1-2,.,.,TGTGCCAGCAGGCCCGGCAGAATGGAGTATGGCTACACCTTC,CASRPGRMEYGYTF
TRBV5-1,TRBJ2-6,many,.,TGCGCCAGCACTACAATCTCTGGGGCCAACGTCCTGACTTTC,CASTTISGANVLTF
TRBV9,TRBJ2-5,.,.,TGTGCCAGCAGCCCCCAGCCTATACAAGAGACCCAGTACTTC,CASSPQPIQETQYF
TRBV29-1,TRBJ2-3,many,TRBD1,TGCAGCGTATACGGGACAGGGGGCTTGGAAGCGACAAATCCCCGAGCTAGCACAGATACGCAGTATTTT,CSVYGTGGLEATNPRASTDTQYF
TRBV20-1,TRBJ2-7,many,TRBD1,TGCAGTGCAGCACAGGGGTCCTACGAGCAGTACTTC,CSAAQGSYEQYF
TRBV29-1,TRBJ2-1,many,TRBD1,TGCAGCGTTGCCCGGGACAGGGGCTACAATGAGCAGTTCTTC,CSVARDRGYNEQFF
TRBV29-1,TRBJ2-7,many,TRBD1,TGCAGCGTAAAACCCCGGGACAGGGGTAACGAGCAGTACTTC,CSVKPRDRGNEQYF